These 4 T cell receptor beta chains originate from one sample sequenced in a study of cytomegalovirus exposure and HLA in healthy donors. The PCR contained 60 Vbeta and 13 Jbeta primers. Using immunoSEQ multiplex PCR, the repertoire was profiled, and TCRdb retains in-frame clones only, with some absent. The repertoire holds about 190,000 clones, almost 75% seen once, with 3.1% in the top ten. The sample taken for sequencing was PBMCs. The receptors originated from a woman younger than 45 in good health and CMV-seropositive.

This chain uses TRBV9 with TRBJ1-1, with D tentatively TRBD1 (5 bases). This CDR3 has 13 residues. Germline CDR1 reads SGDLS; CDR2 reads YYNGEE. V was pared by 3 bases and J by 3 bases, with 9 bases between. The CDR3 region has the DNA TGTGCCAGCAGCGGGGGGAGGGACACTGAAGCTTTCTTT. This encodes CASSGGRDTEAFF.

The V call is TRBV29-1, the J call TRBJ1-1; 9 positions agree with TRBD1. After removal of 6 bases from V and 1 base from J, the junction contained 0 bases not matched to a gene. This CDR3 has 12 amino acids. Germline assignment: CDR1 SQVTM and CDR2 ANQGSEA. The CDR3 nucleotides read TGCAGCGTGACAGGGGGGAACACTGAAGCTTTCTTT. Translating it yields CSVTGGNTEAFF.

The V call is TRBV6-1, the J call TRBJ1-5, with TRBD1 matching 9 bases. This CDR3 spans 15 amino acids. The V segment lost 6 bases and the J segment 4 bases; nucleotides outside the gene matches: 7. Germline assignment: CDR1 MNHNS and CDR2 SASEGT. In DNA, the CDR3 is TGTGCCAGCAGACCCGGACAGGGGTGGAATCAGCCCCAGCATTTT. Amino acids: CASRPGQGWNQPQHF.

The V gene is TRBV27, the J gene TRBJ1-1; perhaps TRBD1 as D (5 bases). Germline V CDR1 and CDR2: MNHEY, SMNVEV (reference sequence). The CDR3 is 15 amino acids. Trimming took 6 bases from V and 1 from J, leaving 15 bases between them. As DNA, the CDR3 is TGTGCCAGCAGGGGCAGGGTGGGGGGGAACACTGAAGCTTTCTTT. Translated, it gives CASRGRVGGNTEAFF.